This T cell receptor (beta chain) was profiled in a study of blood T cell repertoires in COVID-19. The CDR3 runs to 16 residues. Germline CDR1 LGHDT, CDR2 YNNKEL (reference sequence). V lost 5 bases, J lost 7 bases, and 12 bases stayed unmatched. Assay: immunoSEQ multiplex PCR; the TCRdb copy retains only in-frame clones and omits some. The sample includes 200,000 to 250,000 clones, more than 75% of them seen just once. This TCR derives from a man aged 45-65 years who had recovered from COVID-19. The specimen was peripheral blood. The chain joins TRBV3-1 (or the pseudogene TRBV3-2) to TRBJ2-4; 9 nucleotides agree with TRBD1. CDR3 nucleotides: TGTGCCAGCAGCGTGGGGACAGGGAATTCTTTGAACATTCAGTACTTC. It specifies CASSVGTGNSLNIQYF.